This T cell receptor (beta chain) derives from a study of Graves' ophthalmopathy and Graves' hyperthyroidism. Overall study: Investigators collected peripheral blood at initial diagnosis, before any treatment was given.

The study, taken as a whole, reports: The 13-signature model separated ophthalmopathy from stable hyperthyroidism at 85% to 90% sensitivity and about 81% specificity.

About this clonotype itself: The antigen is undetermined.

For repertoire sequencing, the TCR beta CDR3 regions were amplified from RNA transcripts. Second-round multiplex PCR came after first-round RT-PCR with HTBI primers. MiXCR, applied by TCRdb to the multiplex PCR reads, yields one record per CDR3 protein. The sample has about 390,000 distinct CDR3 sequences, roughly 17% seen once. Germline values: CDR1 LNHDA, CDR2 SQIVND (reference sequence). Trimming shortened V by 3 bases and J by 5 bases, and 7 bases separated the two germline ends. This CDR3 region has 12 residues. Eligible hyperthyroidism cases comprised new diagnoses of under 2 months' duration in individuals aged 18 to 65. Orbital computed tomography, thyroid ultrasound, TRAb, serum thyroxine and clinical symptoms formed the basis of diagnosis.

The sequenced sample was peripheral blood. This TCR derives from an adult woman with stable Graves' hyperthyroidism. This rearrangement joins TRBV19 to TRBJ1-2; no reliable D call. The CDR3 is CASSMRNYGYTF. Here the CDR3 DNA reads TGTGCCAGTAGTATGAGAAATTATGGCTACACCTTC. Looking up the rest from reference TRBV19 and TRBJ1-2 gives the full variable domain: DGGITQSPKYLFRKEGQNVTLSCEQNLNHDAMYWYRQDPGQGLRLIYYSQIVNDFQKGDIAEGYSVSREKKESFPLTVTSAQKNPTAFYLCASSMRNYGYTFGSGTRLTVV.